The 3 T cell receptor beta chains in this list originate from one sample, sequenced in a study of T cell responses to AZD1222 COVID-19 vaccine. Clones were read by immunoSEQ multiplex PCR, and TCRdb kept only the in-frame ones, dropping some. The sample has tens of thousands of clones; 80% to 90% are singletons. The sample in question was peripheral blood, obtained 28 days after the second AZD1222 dose. The source is an adult who received the AZD1222 COVID-19 vaccine.

The V call is TRBV6-2 or TRBV6-3, the J call TRBJ2-1, with 12 bases matching TRBD2. CDR1 and CDR2 from the germline V gene are MNHEY and SVGEGT. This CDR3 has 19 amino acids. Trimming removed 6 bases from V and 7 bases from J; junction bases left unmatched: 19. The CDR3 loop reads CASSHRLAGASSLGNEQFF. The CDR3 DNA follows: TGTGCCAGCAGCCATAGACTAGCGGGGGCGTCCTCCTTAGGAAATGAGCAGTTCTTC.

The chain combines TRBV19 with TRBJ2-5; 7 nucleotides line up with TRBD1. Germline V gives CDR1 LNHDA, CDR2 SQIVND (reference sequence). The CDR3 is 14 residues long. V gave up 5 bases and J gave up 1 base; unmatched junction bases: 4. CDR3 region: CASSVQGFQETQYF. DNA of the CDR3: TGTGCCAGTAGTGTACAGGGGTTCCAAGAGACCCAGTACTTC.

The chain uses TRBV30 and TRBJ1-6; D gene uncertain. The CDR3 is 13 amino acids. V was pared by 4 bases and J by 5 bases, with 9 bases between. Germline values: CDR1 GTSNPN, CDR2 SVGIG (reference sequence). This chain's CDR3 is CAWNGGNNSPLHF. Written as DNA, the CDR3 is TGTGCCTGGAATGGCGGGAATAATTCACCCCTCCACTTT.